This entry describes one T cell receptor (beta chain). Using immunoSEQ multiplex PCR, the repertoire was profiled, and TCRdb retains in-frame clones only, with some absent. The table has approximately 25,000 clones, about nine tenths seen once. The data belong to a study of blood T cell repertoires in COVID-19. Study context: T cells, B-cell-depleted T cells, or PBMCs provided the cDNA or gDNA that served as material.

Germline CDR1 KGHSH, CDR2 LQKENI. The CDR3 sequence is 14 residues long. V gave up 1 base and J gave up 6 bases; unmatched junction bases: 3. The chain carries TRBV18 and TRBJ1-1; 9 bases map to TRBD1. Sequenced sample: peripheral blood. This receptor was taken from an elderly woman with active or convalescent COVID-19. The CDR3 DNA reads TGTGCCAGCTCACCACGGGACAGGGAGGCTGAAGCTTTCTTT. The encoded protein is CASSPRDREAEAFF.